These T cell receptor beta chains were read from a single sample in a study of T cells in Graves' hyperthyroidism and ophthalmopathy. Via MiXCR, TCRdb re-called the multiplex PCR reads, giving one row per CDR3 protein. The data hold over 250,000 distinct CDR3 sequences, with around 25% observed a single time. The sample comprised blood. These receptors were collected from a man in his forties with Graves' hyperthyroidism that later progressed to Graves' ophthalmopathy. The CDR3 runs from the conserved cysteine through the conserved F or W. The order of the fields is V gene, D gene, J gene, clone size, CDR3 protein, CDR3 DNA. The D gene is left open where the match is weak. Part of the rows lack a size; the others show once, few, many or a class for expanded clones.

v_call: TRBV28
d_call: .
j_call: TRBJ2-7
clone_size: many
cdr3_aa: CTSSFYQDSYEQYF
cdr3_nt: TGTACCAGCAGTTTCTACCAGGATTCCTACGAGCAGTACTTC

v_call: TRBV20-1
d_call: .
j_call: TRBJ2-5
clone_size: many
cdr3_aa: CSAEVVQETQYF
cdr3_nt: TGCAGTGCGGAGGTGGTACAAGAGACCCAGTACTTC

v_call: TRBV19
d_call: .
j_call: TRBJ1-5
clone_size: many
cdr3_aa: CASRRLGVMGISNQPQHF
cdr3_nt: TGTGCCAGTAGACGGCTGGGGGTTATGGGGATTAGCAATCAGCCCCAGCATTTT

v_call: TRBV18
d_call: .
j_call: TRBJ2-7
clone_size: many
cdr3_aa: CASSVGLLGEQYF
cdr3_nt: TGTGCCAGCTCCGTGGGGCTCCTTGGGGAGCAGTACTTC

v_call: TRBV20-1
d_call: TRBD1
j_call: TRBJ1-1
clone_size: few
cdr3_aa: CSGGPIDRASEAFF
cdr3_nt: TGCAGTGGGGGCCCCATCGACAGGGCAAGTGAAGCTTTCTTT

v_call: TRBV13
d_call: TRBD2
j_call: TRBJ2-2
clone_size: many
cdr3_aa: CASSNPRDRKTSGGTGELFF
cdr3_nt: TGTGCCAGCAGCAACCCCCGGGACAGGAAAACTAGCGGGGGCACCGGGGAGCTGTTTTTT

v_call: TRBV20-1
d_call: TRBD2
j_call: TRBJ2-7
clone_size: many
cdr3_aa: CSARGSLAGGPLSYEQYF
cdr3_nt: TGCAGTGCTAGAGGCTCACTAGCGGGAGGCCCACTTTCCTACGAGCAGTACTTC

v_call: TRBV6-2/TRBV6-3
d_call: TRBD2
j_call: TRBJ2-7
clone_size: once
cdr3_aa: CASKSGGYEQYF
cdr3_nt: TGTGCCAGCAAAAGCGGGGGATACGAGCAGTACTTC

v_call: TRBV20-1
d_call: .
j_call: TRBJ2-7
clone_size: .
cdr3_aa: CSAPPTGNYEQYF
cdr3_nt: TGCAGTGCTCCCCCGACAGGAAACTACGAGCAGTACTTC

v_call: TRBV5-1
d_call: .
j_call: TRBJ1-2
clone_size: many
cdr3_aa: CASSRANSPYPYGYTF
cdr3_nt: TGCGCCAGCAGCAGGGCGAACAGCCCTTACCCGTATGGCTACACCTTC

v_call: TRBV2
d_call: .
j_call: TRBJ2-7
clone_size: many
cdr3_aa: CASTRSNYEQYF
cdr3_nt: TGTGCCAGCACTAGGAGTAACTACGAGCAGTACTTC

v_call: TRBV12-3/TRBV12-4
d_call: TRBD2
j_call: TRBJ2-7
clone_size: many
cdr3_aa: CASSLHRLAGGRAYEQYF
cdr3_nt: TGTGCCAGCAGTTTACATCGACTAGCGGGAGGAAGGGCCTACGAGCAGTACTTC

v_call: TRBV12-3/TRBV12-4
d_call: .
j_call: TRBJ1-1
clone_size: .
cdr3_aa: CASSFMSTNTEAFF
cdr3_nt: TGTGCCAGCAGTTTTATGTCGACGAACACTGAAGCTTTCTTT

v_call: TRBV28
d_call: .
j_call: TRBJ1-1
clone_size: .
cdr3_aa: CASSPNRESDTEAFF
cdr3_nt: TGTGCCAGCAGTCCAAACAGGGAGTCGGACACTGAAGCTTTCTTT

v_call: TRBV6-2/TRBV6-3
d_call: .
j_call: TRBJ1-5
clone_size: many
cdr3_aa: CASSTQGYSNQPQHF
cdr3_nt: TGTGCCAGCAGTACCCAGGGGTATAGCAATCAGCCCCAGCATTTT

v_call: TRBV12-3/TRBV12-4
d_call: .
j_call: TRBJ2-3
clone_size: many
cdr3_aa: CASSPTMRYTQYF
cdr3_nt: TGTGCCAGCAGCCCTACTATGAGATATACGCAGTATTTT

v_call: TRBV20-1
d_call: .
j_call: TRBJ2-7
clone_size: .
cdr3_aa: CSASVRAPYEQYF
cdr3_nt: TGCAGTGCTAGTGTCAGGGCCCCCTACGAGCAGTACTTC

v_call: TRBV12-3/TRBV12-4
d_call: .
j_call: TRBJ1-1
clone_size: many
cdr3_aa: CASRVNLPNTEAFF
cdr3_nt: TGTGCCAGCAGGGTCAATCTCCCGAACACTGAAGCTTTCTTT

v_call: TRBV11-2
d_call: .
j_call: TRBJ2-7
clone_size: many
cdr3_aa: CASSLVLSSDYEQYF
cdr3_nt: TGTGCCAGCAGCTTAGTCCTATCATCGGACTACGAGCAGTACTTC

v_call: TRBV6-1
d_call: .
j_call: TRBJ1-2
clone_size: .
cdr3_aa: CASNPSQGAYGYTF
cdr3_nt: TGTGCCAGCAACCCCTCACAGGGAGCCTATGGCTACACCTTC

v_call: TRBV11-2
d_call: TRBD1
j_call: TRBJ1-1
clone_size: .
cdr3_aa: CASSYRQGVGEAFF
cdr3_nt: TGTGCCAGCAGTTACCGACAGGGCGTCGGTGAAGCTTTCTTT

v_call: TRBV28
d_call: TRBD1
j_call: TRBJ2-2
clone_size: many
cdr3_aa: CASSSLGDRGRGGELFF
cdr3_nt: TGTGCCAGCAGTTCCCTAGGGGACAGGGGGCGCGGCGGGGAGCTGTTTTTT

v_call: TRBV7-8
d_call: .
j_call: TRBJ2-5
clone_size: many
cdr3_aa: CASSPWPRLQETQYF
cdr3_nt: TGTGCCAGCAGCCCCTGGCCCAGACTCCAAGAGACCCAGTACTTC

v_call: TRBV18
d_call: TRBD1
j_call: TRBJ1-1
clone_size: many
cdr3_aa: CASSPGTGIIEAFF
cdr3_nt: TGTGCCAGCTCACCCGGGACAGGGATAATTGAAGCTTTCTTT

v_call: TRBV29-1
d_call: .
j_call: TRBJ2-7
clone_size: many
cdr3_aa: CSVGTGSGEQYF
cdr3_nt: TGCAGCGTTGGAACGGGATCCGGCGAGCAGTACTTC

v_call: TRBV24-1
d_call: TRBD1
j_call: TRBJ1-2
clone_size: many
cdr3_aa: CATSDRQGAGYTF
cdr3_nt: TGTGCCACCAGTGACAGACAGGGAGCTGGCTACACCTTC

v_call: TRBV27
d_call: TRBD1
j_call: TRBJ2-4
clone_size: .
cdr3_aa: CASGQGADYYKNIQYF
cdr3_nt: TGTGCCAGCGGACAGGGGGCGGACTACTACAAAAACATTCAGTACTTC

v_call: TRBV5-1
d_call: .
j_call: TRBJ2-7
clone_size: many
cdr3_aa: CASSFGQPPVEQYF
cdr3_nt: TGCGCCAGCAGCTTCGGTCAGCCCCCAGTGGAGCAGTACTTC